This T cell receptor beta chain was sequenced for a study of Graves' ophthalmopathy and Graves' hyperthyroidism (dated by TCRdb to the late 2010s). At the level of the whole study: Peripheral blood was collected at initial diagnosis, prior to any treatment. The approximately 90 discovery patients were divided at random into training and test sets in a 7:3 ratio. T-cell repertoires of thyroid tissue and blood were compared in over 5 hyperthyroidism patients. To explore V-J signatures that separate ophthalmopathy from hyperthyroidism, a discovery set of 95 to 100 patients was enrolled, consisting of 40 to 45 with ophthalmopathy and about 60 with stable hyperthyroidism. Once sampling was done, hyperthyroidism patients were given methimazole at a starting dose of 30 mg daily, while ophthalmopathy patients were given high-dose intravenous methylprednisolone. In total, around 130 blood samples were TCR-sequenced: 43 ophthalmopathy, some 75 hyperthyroidism and approximately 17 hyperthyroidism-to-ophthalmopathy patients. The study used signatures of the TCR beta repertoire to tell Graves' ophthalmopathy apart from Graves' hyperthyroidism and to predict which patients would progress to ophthalmopathy. An independent validation cohort was composed of fewer than 20 hyperthyroidism patients and 17 patients who later progressed from hyperthyroidism to ophthalmopathy. Overall study outcomes, separate from this receptor: In validation, the model predicted ophthalmopathy progression with over 60% sensitivity and 72.22% specificity; some 13 predicted patients were CT-confirmed with GO in a median of approximately 6.5 months. Most expanded thyroid clonotypes with a frequency above 0.001 also appeared in blood, which suggests that blood repertoires may reflect the immune response in the thyroid. In cross-validation, the 13-signature model distinguished ophthalmopathy from stable hyperthyroidism with around 90% sensitivity and approximately 81% specificity, while in the test set the corresponding values were approximately 79% and 70%. Sample size was not predetermined statistically, and investigators were not blinded to group allocation.

This clonotype occurred a few times. Its antigen remains unidentified. Because it lacks the conserved phenylalanine or tryptophan at the end, this CDR3 is likely a read error. TCR beta CDR3 regions were amplified from RNA transcripts for repertoire sequencing. A first-round RT-PCR used HTBI primers with the Qiagen OneStep RT-PCR kit, followed by a second-round multiplex PCR, size selection and purification. Libraries were sequenced paired-end with 100 bp reads on an Illumina HiSeq2000. The study's own analysis went as follows. SOAPnuke was used for read processing, and reads with adapters, uncalled bases, a mean Phred below 15, or no exact constant-primer or identifier match were discarded. COPE v1.2.5 was used to merge the high-quality paired reads. Each unique nucleotide sequence was treated as a clonotype, and MiTCR v1.1 was used to align the clonotypes to the IMGT TRB V, D and J references. Analysis was restricted to V-J combinations with a frequency above 0.0001, which covered 99.2% of repertoires. A TCR clonal expansion and chaos score per V-J combination was defined as the ratio of F50 clonal expansion to chaos observed in the TCRdist matrix. Features were reduced by Welch's t-statistics and random forest to over 10 V-J combinations, which fed a naive Bayes classifier. The Morisita-Horn index was used to measure how similar the thyroid and blood repertoires were. Using fastp trimming at Q25 and MiXCR clonotype assembly, TCRdb reanalyzed the public sequencing data and kept in-frame beta chains. CDR3 protein sequences are deduplicated, and each keeps its most common genes and DNA. These V and J calls originate from TCRdb's pipeline instead of the authors' own analysis. The sample has hundreds of thousands of distinct CDR3 sequences on record, 22% of them singletons. Of the sample, roughly 6.9% falls within the top ten clones.

The junction shows trimming of 11 bases on V and 3 bases on J, and the gene matches do not reach 5 bases of it. The CDR3 length is 12 residues, termini included. The entry retains the CDR3 DNA only, 36 bases that are in frame from base 1. Hyperthyroidism was considered stable if no progression to ophthalmopathy occurred within 18 months of follow-up. Hyperthyroidism patients were newly diagnosed, were aged 18 to 65 years, and had a disease duration under 2 months. Patients were excluded if they had other autoimmune diseases, uncontrolled infections, pregnancy or lactation. Diagnosis relied on clinical symptoms, serum thyroxine, TRAb, thyroid ultrasound and orbital computed tomography. Ficoll-Paque density gradient centrifugation was used to isolate PBMCs from approximately 10 ml of fresh peripheral blood. Trizol reagent was used to extract the total RNA, and its quality was then checked on an Agilent 2100 Bioanalyzer.

The source of this sequence is a woman aged 18-35 years with stable Graves' hyperthyroidism. Some clones in this sample may be carry-over from other donors' samples. Donor details come from another sample of the same person, matched by shared clones. The sequence joins TRBV12-3 or TRBV12-4 to TRBJ2-7; 9 middle bases align to TRBD2. Sequencing was carried out using peripheral blood. The DNA reads as follows: TGTGCCGCCGGGACTAGCCTCTACGAGCAGTACCTC. This translates into CAAGTSLYEQYL.